The clone carrying this T cell receptor (beta chain) was found a few times. Its target is unknown. These data belong to a study of T cells in Graves' hyperthyroidism and ophthalmopathy. CDR3 length: 15 amino acids. The germline V and J ends were trimmed by 5 bases and 1 base, with 14 bases remaining between them. Germline V gene lookup returns CDR1 SGHAT and CDR2 FQNNGV. There were TCR beta CDR3 regions amplified from RNA transcripts. First-round RT-PCR targeting the TCR CDR3 was performed with the HTBI primer set. TCRdb independently ran MiXCR on the multiplex PCR reads; one entry per CDR3 protein. The top ten hold 25% to 30% of the sample, which has some 490,000 distinct CDR3 sequences, around 16% seen once. Regarding the study as a whole: Clonotypes that were expanded in thyroid above 0.001 mostly appeared in blood too.

The sequence was obtained from a woman between 25 and 40 years old with Graves' ophthalmopathy. V and J are TRBV11-2 and TRBJ2-5; D might be TRBD2 (6 bases). Specimen: blood. The CDR3, as DNA: TGTGCCAGCAGCCGCACCGGGAGCCGCCAAGAGACCCAGTACTTC. It encodes CASSRTGSRQETQYF. Full variable domain (outside the CDR3, taken from reference TRBV11-2 and TRBJ2-5): EAGVAQSPRYKIIEKRQSVAFWCNPISGHATLYWYQQILGQGPKLLIQFQNNGVVDDSQLPKDRFSAERLKGVDSTLKIQPAKLEDSAVYLCASSRTGSRQETQYFGPGTRLLVL.